This T cell receptor beta chain was observed in a study of shared clonotypes between healthy human individuals. Only in-frame clones appear in the TCRdb table, and some are missing; sequencing was by immunoSEQ multiplex PCR. This table holds 2 million to 2.5 million clones, around 93% found once. The germline CDR1 and CDR2 sequences are SNHLY and FYNNEI. The CDR3 runs to 13 residues. With 6 bases removed from V and 3 bases from J, the gap between germline ends came to 8 bases. This TCR was sampled from a man aged 18 to 29 in good health. Some clones in this sample may be carry-over from other donors' samples. Sequenced input: naive CD4+ T cells from PBMCs. Documented subset: CD45RA+ positively selected. The chain joins TRBV2 to TRBJ1-4; D not resolved. The CDR3: CASREFPNEKLFF. The CDR3 DNA sequence: TGTGCCAGCAGGGAATTTCCTAATGAAAAACTGTTTTTT.